This T cell receptor beta chain was sequenced in a study of blood T cells in healthy people across ages. Broader study findings: Observed TCR beta diversity showed a strong correlation with the percentage of naive T cells as measured by flow cytometry. Diversity was estimated from one million T cells, and these estimates were considered underestimates. Per million T cells, TCR beta diversity dropped roughly linearly as age increased.

From germline, CDR1 is SNHLY and CDR2 FYNNEI. Germline trimming cut 0 bases from V and 9 bases from J; bases unmatched to any gene: 9. This CDR3 comprises 16 residues. Only a few counts were recorded for this clonotype. Its target is unknown. A second 7 to 11 cycle PCR used barcoded and J-beta primers. Each cDNA molecule was tagged by a template-switch adaptor that had 12 random nucleotides. TCRdb re-called the 5' RACE reads with MiXCR, one entry per CDR3 protein. Of roughly 2 million distinct CDR3 sequences detected, around 50% appear once; the ten largest clones hold roughly 2.1%. J is TRBJ2-1 and V is TRBV2, with 9 bases lining up with TRBD1. This clonotype was obtained from a woman aged 40 to 50 in good health. Sequenced: blood. CDR3 bases: TGTGCCAGCAGTGAAGCGCTTGGGGACAGGGATAGTGAGCAGTTCTTC. Its protein product is CASSEALGDRDSEQFF.